The 3 T cell receptor beta chains in this list originate from one sample, sequenced in a study of T cell responses to AZD1222 COVID-19 vaccine. Assay used: immunoSEQ multiplex PCR; TCRdb lists only in-frame clones, some missing. The data contain 150,000 to 200,000 clones, about 89% of them singletons. The starting material was peripheral blood, obtained 28 days after the second AZD1222 dose. Every receptor here comes from an adult who received the AZD1222 COVID-19 vaccine.

The V call is TRBV6-5, the J call TRBJ1-5; a possible D gene is TRBD1 (6 bases). Germline-derived CDR1 and CDR2 are MNHEY and SVGAGI. Trimming cost V 7 bases and J 2 bases, with 12 bases left between them. The CDR3 runs to 14 residues. DNA for the CDR3: TGTGCCAGCAAGGCGGGACAAGGCAATCAGCCCCAGCATTTT. It encodes CASKAGQGNQPQHF.

V is TRBV5-5 and J is TRBJ2-7; D is undetermined. The CDR3 extends over 14 amino acids. Germline-derived CDR1 and CDR2 are SGHKS and YYEKEE (reference sequence). The V gene lost 4 bases and the J gene lost 3 bases, with 14 bases spanning the gap. In nucleotides, the CDR3 is TGTGCCAGCAGCCAGGACCCCTTCGGCTACGAGCAGTACTTC. Protein sequence: CASSQDPFGYEQYF.

The chain employs TRBV6-2 or TRBV6-3 and TRBJ1-2; D uncertain. CDR3 size: 16 residues. V was clipped by 0 bases and J by 4 bases, with 15 bases between them. CDR1 is MNHEY, CDR2 SVGEGT, per germline. The CDR3 DNA reads TGTGCCAGCAGTTACTCGACCAGCCTATATTCCTATGGCTACACCTTC. Translating it yields CASSYSTSLYSYGYTF.